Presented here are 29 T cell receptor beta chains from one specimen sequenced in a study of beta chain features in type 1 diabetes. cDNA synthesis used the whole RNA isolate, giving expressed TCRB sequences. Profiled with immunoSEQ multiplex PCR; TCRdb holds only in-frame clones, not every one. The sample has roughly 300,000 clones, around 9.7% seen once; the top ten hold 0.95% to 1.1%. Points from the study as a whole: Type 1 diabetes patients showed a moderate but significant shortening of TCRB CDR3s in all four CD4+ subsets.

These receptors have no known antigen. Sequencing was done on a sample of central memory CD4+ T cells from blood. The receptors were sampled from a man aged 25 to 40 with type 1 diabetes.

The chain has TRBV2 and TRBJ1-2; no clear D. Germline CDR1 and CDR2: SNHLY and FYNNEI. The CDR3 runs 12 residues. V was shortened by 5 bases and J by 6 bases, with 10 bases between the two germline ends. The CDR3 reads CASSLTNNGYTF. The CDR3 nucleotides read TGTGCCAGCAGTTTGACAAACAATGGCTACACCTTC. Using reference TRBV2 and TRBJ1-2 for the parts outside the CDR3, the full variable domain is EPEVTQTPSHQVTQMGQEVILRCVPISNHLYFYWYRQILGQKVEFLVSFYNNEISEKSEIFDDQFSVERPDGSNFTLKIRSTKLEDSAMYFCASSLTNNGYTFGSGTRLTVV.

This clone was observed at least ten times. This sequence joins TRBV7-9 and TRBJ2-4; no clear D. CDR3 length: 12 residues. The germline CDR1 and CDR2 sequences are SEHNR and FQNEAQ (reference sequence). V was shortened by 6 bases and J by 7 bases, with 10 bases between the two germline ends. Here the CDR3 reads CASRGLENIQYF. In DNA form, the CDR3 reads TGTGCCAGCAGGGGGTTAGAGAACATTCAGTACTTC. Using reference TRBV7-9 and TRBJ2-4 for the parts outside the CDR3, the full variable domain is DTGVSQNPRHKITKRGQNVTFRCDPISEHNRLYWYRQTLGQGPEFLTYFQNEAQLEKSRLLSDRFSAERPKGSFSTLEIQRTEQGDSAMYLCASRGLENIQYFGAGTRLSVL.

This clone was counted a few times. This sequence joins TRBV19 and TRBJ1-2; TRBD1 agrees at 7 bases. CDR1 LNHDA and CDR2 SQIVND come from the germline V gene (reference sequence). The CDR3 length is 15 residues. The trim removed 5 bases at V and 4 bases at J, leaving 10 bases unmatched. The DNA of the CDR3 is TGTGCCAGTAGTTTCCGCCACGGACAGGCCTATGGCTACACCTTC. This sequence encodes CASSFRHGQAYGYTF. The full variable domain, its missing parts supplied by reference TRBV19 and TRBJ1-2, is DGGITQSPKYLFRKEGQNVTLSCEQNLNHDAMYWYRQDPGQGLRLIYYSQIVNDFQKGDIAEGYSVSREKKESFPLTVTSAQKNPTAFYLCASSFRHGQAYGYTFGSGTRLTVV.

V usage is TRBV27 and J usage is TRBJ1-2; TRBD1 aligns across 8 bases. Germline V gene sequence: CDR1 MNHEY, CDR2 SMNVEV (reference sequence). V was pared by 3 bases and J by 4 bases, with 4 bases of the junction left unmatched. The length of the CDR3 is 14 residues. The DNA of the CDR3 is TGTGCCAGCAGTTTCTCAGGGGGCGGCTATGGCTACACCTTC. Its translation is CASSFSGGGYGYTF.

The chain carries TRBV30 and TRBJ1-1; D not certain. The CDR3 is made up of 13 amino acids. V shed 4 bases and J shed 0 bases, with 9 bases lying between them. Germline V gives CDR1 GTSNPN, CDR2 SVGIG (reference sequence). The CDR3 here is CAWNADVNTEAFF. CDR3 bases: TGTGCCTGGAATGCAGATGTGAACACTGAAGCTTTCTTT.

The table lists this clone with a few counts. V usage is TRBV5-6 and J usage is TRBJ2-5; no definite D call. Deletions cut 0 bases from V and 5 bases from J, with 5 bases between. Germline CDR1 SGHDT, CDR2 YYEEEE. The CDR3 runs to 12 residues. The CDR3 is CASSLVRETQYF. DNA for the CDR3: TGTGCCAGCAGCTTGGTACGCGAGACCCAGTACTTC.

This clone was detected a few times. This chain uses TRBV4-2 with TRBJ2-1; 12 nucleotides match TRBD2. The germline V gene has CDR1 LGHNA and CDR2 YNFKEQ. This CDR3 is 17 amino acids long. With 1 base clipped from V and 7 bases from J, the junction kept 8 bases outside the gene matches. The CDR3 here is CASSQARTGLAGNEQFF. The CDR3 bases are TGTGCCAGCAGCCAAGCCCGAACCGGACTAGCGGGGAATGAGCAGTTCTTC.

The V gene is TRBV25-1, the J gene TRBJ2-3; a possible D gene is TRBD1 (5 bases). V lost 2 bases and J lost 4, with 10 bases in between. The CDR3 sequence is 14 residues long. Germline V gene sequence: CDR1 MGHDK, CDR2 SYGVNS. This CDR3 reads CASSENRLADTQYF. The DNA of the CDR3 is TGTGCCAGCAGTGAAAACAGGTTGGCAGATACGCAGTATTTT.

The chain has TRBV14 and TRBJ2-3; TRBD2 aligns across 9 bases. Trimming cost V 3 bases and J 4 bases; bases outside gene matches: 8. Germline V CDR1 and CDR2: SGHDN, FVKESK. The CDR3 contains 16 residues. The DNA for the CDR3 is TGTGCCAGCAGCCACCGGTCAGCGGGGGGATCAGATACGCAGTATTTT. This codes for CASSHRSAGGSDTQYF. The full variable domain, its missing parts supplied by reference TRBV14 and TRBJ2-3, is EAGVTQFPSHSVIEKGQTVTLRCDPISGHDNLYWYRRVMGKEIKFLLHFVKESKQDESGMPNNRFLAERTGGTYSTLKVQPAELEDSGVYFCASSHRSAGGSDTQYFGPGTRLTVL.

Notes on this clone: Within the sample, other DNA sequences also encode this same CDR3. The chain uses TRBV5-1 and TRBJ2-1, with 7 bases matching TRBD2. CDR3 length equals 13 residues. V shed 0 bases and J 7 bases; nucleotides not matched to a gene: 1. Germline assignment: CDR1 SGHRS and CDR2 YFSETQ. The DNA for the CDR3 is TGCGCCAGCAGCTTGGGGGACTATAATGAGCAGTTCTTC. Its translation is CASSLGDYNEQFF.

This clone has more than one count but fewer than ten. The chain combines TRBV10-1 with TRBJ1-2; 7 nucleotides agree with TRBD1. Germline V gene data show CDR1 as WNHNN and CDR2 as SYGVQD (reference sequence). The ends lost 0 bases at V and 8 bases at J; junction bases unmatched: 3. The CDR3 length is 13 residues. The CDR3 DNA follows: TGCGCCAGCAGTGAGTCAGGACAGGCCGGCTACACCTTC. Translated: CASSESGQAGYTF.

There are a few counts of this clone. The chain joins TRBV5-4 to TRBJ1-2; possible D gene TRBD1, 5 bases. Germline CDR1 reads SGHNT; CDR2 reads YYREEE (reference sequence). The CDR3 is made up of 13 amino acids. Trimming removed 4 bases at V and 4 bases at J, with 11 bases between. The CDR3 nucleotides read TGTGCCAGCAGCGGGGACGGGACCTATGGCTACACCTTC. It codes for CASSGDGTYGYTF.

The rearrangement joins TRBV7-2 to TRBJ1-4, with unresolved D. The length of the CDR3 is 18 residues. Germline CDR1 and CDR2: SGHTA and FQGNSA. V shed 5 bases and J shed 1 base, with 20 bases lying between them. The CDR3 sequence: CASSPAGVVFGTNEKLFF. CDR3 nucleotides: TGTGCCAGCAGCCCTGCTGGGGTCGTTTTCGGAACTAATGAAAAACTGTTTTTT. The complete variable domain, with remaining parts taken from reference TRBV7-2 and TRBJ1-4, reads GAGVSQSPSNKVTEKGKDVELRCDPISGHTALYWYRQSLGQGLEFLIYFQGNSAPDKSGLPSDRFSAERTGGSVSTLTIQRTQQEDSAVYLCASSPAGVVFGTNEKLFFGSGTQLSVL.

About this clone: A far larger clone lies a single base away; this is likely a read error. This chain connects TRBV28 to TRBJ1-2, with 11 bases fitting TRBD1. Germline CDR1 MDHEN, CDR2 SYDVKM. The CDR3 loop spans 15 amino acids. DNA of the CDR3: TGTGCCTGCAGGAGGACAGGGGGCGCGGGGTATGGCTACACCTTC. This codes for CACRRTGGAGYGYTF.

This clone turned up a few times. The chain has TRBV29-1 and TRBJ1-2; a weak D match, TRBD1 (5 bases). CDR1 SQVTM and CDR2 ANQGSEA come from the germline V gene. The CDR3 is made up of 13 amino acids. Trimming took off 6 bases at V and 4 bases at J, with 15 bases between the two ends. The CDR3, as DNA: TGCAGCGTCGGGACTCCCGACAGCTATGGCTACACCTTC. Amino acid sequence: CSVGTPDSYGYTF. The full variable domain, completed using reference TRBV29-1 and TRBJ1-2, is SAVISQKPSRDICQRGTSLTIQCQVDSQVTMMFWYRQQPGQSLTLIATANQGSEATYESGFVIDKFPISRPNLTFSTLTVSNMSPEDSSIYLCSVGTPDSYGYTFGSGTRLTVV.

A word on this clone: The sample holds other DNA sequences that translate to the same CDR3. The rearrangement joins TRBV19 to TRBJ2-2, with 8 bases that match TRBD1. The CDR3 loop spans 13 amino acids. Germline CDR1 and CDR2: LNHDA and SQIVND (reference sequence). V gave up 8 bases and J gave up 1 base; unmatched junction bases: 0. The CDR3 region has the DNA TGTGCCAGTGGGACAGGGAACACCGGGGAGCTGTTTTTT. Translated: CASGTGNTGELFF. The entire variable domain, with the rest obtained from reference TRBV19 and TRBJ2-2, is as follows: DGGITQSPKYLFRKEGQNVTLSCEQNLNHDAMYWYRQDPGQGLRLIYYSQIVNDFQKGDIAEGYSVSREKKESFPLTVTSAQKNPTAFYLCASGTGNTGELFFGEGSRLTVL.

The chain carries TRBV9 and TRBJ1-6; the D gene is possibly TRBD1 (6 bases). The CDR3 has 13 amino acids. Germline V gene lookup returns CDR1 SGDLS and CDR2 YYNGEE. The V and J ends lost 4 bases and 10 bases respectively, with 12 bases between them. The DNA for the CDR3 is TGTGCCAGCAGCCTTCAGGGGAACTCACCCCTCCACTTT. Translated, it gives CASSLQGNSPLHF.

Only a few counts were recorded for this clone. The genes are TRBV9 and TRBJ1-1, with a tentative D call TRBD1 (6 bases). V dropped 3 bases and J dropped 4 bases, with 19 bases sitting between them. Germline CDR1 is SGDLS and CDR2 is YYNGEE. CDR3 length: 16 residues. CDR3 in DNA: TGTGCCAGCAGCGAGACCATACAGGGCCGGGGCACTGAAGCTTTCTTT. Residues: CASSETIQGRGTEAFF.

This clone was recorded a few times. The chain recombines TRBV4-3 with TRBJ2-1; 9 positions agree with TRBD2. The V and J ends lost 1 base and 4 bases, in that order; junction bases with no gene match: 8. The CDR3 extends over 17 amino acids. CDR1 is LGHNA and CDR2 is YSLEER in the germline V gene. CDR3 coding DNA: TGCGCCAGCAGCCAAGTTGAGACTAGCGGAGCATACAATGAGCAGTTCTTC. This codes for CASSQVETSGAYNEQFF.

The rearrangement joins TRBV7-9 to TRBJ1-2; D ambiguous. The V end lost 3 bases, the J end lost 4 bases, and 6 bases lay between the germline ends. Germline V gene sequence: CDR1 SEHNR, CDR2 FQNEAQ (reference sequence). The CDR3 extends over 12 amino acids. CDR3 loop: CASSFAVYGYTF. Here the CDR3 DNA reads TGTGCCAGCAGCTTCGCAGTCTATGGCTACACCTTC.

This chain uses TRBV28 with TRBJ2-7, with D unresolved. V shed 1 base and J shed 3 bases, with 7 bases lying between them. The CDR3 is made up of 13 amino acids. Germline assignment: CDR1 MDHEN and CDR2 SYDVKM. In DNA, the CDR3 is TGTGCCAGCAGTTTATCCCACCTCTACGAGCAGTACTTC. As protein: CASSLSHLYEQYF.

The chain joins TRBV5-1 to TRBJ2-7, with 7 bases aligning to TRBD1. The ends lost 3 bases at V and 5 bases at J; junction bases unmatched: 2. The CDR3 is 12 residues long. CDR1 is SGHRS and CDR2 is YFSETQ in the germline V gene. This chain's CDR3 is CASSSDRDEQYF. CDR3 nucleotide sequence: TGCGCCAGCAGCTCAGACAGGGACGAGCAGTACTTC. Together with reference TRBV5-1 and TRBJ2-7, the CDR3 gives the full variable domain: KAGVTQTPRYLIKTRGQQVTLSCSPISGHRSVSWYQQTPGQGLQFLFEYFSETQRNKGNFPGRFSGRQFSNSRSEMNVSTLELGDSALYLCASSSDRDEQYFGPGTRLTVT.

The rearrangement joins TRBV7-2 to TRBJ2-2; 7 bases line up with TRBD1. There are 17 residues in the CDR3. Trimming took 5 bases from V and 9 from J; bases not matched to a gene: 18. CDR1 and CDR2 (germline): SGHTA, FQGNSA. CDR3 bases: TGTGCCAGCAGCATCCGGGACAGAGCTTTCCTGGGCCGGGAGCTGTTTTTT. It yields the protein CASSIRDRAFLGRELFF. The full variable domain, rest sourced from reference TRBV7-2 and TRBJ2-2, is GAGVSQSPSNKVTEKGKDVELRCDPISGHTALYWYRQSLGQGLEFLIYFQGNSAPDKSGLPSDRFSAERTGGSVSTLTIQRTQQEDSAVYLCASSIRDRAFLGRELFFGEGSRLTVL.

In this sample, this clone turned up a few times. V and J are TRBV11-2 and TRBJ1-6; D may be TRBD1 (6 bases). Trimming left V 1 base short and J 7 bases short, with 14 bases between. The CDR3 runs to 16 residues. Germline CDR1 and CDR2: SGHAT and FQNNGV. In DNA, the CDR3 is TGTGCCAGCAGCTTAGGGGACACCCTTAGAAATTCACCCCTCCACTTT. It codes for CASSLGDTLRNSPLHF.

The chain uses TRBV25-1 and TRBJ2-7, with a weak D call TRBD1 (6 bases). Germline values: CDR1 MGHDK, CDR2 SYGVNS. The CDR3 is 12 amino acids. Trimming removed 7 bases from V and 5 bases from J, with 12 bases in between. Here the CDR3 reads CASTSTGNEQYF. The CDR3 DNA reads TGTGCCAGCACCTCTACAGGGAACGAGCAGTACTTC.

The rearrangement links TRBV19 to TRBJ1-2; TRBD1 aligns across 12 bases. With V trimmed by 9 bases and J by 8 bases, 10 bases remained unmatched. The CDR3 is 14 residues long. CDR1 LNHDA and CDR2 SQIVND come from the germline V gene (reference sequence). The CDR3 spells CASIVGQGALGYTF. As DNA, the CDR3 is TGTGCCAGCATCGTGGGACAGGGGGCCCTAGGCTACACCTTC.

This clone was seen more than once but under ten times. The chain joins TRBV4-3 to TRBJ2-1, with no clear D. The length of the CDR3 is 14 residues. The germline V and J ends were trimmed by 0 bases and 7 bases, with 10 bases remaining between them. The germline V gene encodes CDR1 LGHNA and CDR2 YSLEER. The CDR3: CASSQDGLLNEQFF. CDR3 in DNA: TGCGCCAGCAGCCAAGATGGGCTGTTGAATGAGCAGTTCTTC.

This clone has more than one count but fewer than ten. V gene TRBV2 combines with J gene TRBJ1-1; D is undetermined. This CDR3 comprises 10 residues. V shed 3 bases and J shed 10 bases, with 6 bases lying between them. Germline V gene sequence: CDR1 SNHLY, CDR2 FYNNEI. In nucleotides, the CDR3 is TGTGCCAGCAGTGACAGTAGAGCTTTCTTT. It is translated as CASSDSRAFF. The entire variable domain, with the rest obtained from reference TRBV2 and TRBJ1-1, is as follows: EPEVTQTPSHQVTQMGQEVILRCVPISNHLYFYWYRQILGQKVEFLVSFYNNEISEKSEIFDDQFSVERPDGSNFTLKIRSTKLEDSAMYFCASSDSRAFFGQGTRLTVV.

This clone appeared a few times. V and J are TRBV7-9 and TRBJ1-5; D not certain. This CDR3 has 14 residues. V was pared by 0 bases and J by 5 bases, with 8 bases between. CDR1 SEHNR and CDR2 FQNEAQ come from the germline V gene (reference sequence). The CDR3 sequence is CASSLAEGYQPQHF. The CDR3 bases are TGTGCCAGCAGCTTAGCGGAGGGTTATCAGCCCCAGCATTTT. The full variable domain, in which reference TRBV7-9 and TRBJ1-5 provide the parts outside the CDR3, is DTGVSQNPRHKITKRGQNVTFRCDPISEHNRLYWYRQTLGQGPEFLTYFQNEAQLEKSRLLSDRFSAERPKGSFSTLEIQRTEQGDSAMYLCASSLAEGYQPQHFGDGTRLSIL.